Given below is one TCR beta chain in context. The J segment lost 4 bases and the V segment lost 2 bases, leaving 10 bases of the junction unmatched. The CDR3 spans 17 residues. Germline V gene lookup returns CDR1 MGHRA and CDR2 YSYEKL. These data are taken from a study of blood T cell repertoires in COVID-19. As for the study in general: Samples taken during acute and convalescent COVID-19 were collected in the United States, Italy and Spain. T cells, B-cell-depleted T cells, or PBMCs provided the cDNA or gDNA that served as material.

Participants, about 18 to 90 years old, spanned around 25 US areas. Grouping used clinical history reported by participants in a survey and questionnaire. The repertoire was sequenced with immunoSEQ multiplex PCR; TCRdb's copy has only in-frame clones and lacks some. The table records roughly 290,000 clones, nearly 90% of them present only once. This rearrangement joins TRBV4-1 to TRBJ2-1; 8 bases agree with TRBD2. Sequenced: PBMCs or T cells enriched from blood (not recorded which). The clonotype comes from a woman under 30 with acute COVID-19. The CDR3 DNA is TGCGCCAGCAGCCAATACCCAGCGGGAGTATCGTACAATGAGCAGTTCTTC. Translation gives CASSQYPAGVSYNEQFF.